The rows below give T cell receptor beta chains drawn from one sample of a study of beta chain features in type 1 diabetes. Sequencing was performed with immunoSEQ multiplex PCR; in TCRdb, only in-frame clones are kept and a portion is missing. The table has approximately 400,000 clones, around 15% seen once. The sample comprised naive CD4+ T cells from blood. The source of these receptors is a woman aged 18-35 years in good health. The CDR3 runs from the conserved cysteine through the conserved F or W. Fields, in order: CDR3 protein, J gene, V gene.

CATDREKPNEQFF TRBJ2-1 TRBV28
CASRSPQGANVLTF TRBJ2-6 TRBV28
CASSPPRDTPDTQYF TRBJ2-3 TRBV18
CASSRGGLSYNEQFF TRBJ2-1 TRBV6-5
CASSLATFAGGAVYGYTF TRBJ1-2 TRBV5-1
CASTVDPTGSGNTIYF TRBJ1-3 TRBV5-4
CASSLGTSGSTSSYNEQFF TRBJ2-1 TRBV7-2
CASSRDRDFAEQYF TRBJ2-7 TRBV28
CAWSGGRSNQPQHF TRBJ1-5 TRBV30
CGGRLGKQPQHF TRBJ1-5 TRBV6-5
CMGTAGGGGETQYF TRBJ2-5 TRBV29-1
CASSSRPGGSGNTGELFF TRBJ2-2 TRBV7-2
CASRHTLLAAQIYNEQFF TRBJ2-1 TRBV4-2
CASSLSGTGGDEQYF TRBJ2-7 TRBV28
CASSEDLGQKTFF TRBJ1-1 TRBV2
CSVTSTSGRAHEQFF TRBJ2-1 TRBV29-1
CASSLARGGPNEKLFF TRBJ1-4 TRBV5-4
CASSLLGLAGDEQYF TRBJ2-7 TRBV27
CASRFQGQEGQYF TRBJ2-7 TRBV27
CASSQWGQGVSNTGELFF TRBJ2-2 TRBV7-3
CASSTSSGNTIYF TRBJ1-3 TRBV7-2
CASSYRGGGYTF TRBJ1-2 TRBV28
CSVEQRRAGGWADTQYF TRBJ2-3 TRBV29-1
CASSLVGTGTPHEQYF TRBJ2-7 TRBV5-1
CASSLAWGQGNSGANVLTF TRBJ2-6 TRBV7-9
CASSAVPSGGEQFF TRBJ2-1 TRBV9
CASSPGDQPQHF TRBJ1-5 TRBV7-9
CASSLIAGSTDTQYF TRBJ2-3 TRBV5-1
CAWSAGLAGGPDTQYF TRBJ2-3 TRBV30
CASASTGGGETQYF TRBJ2-5 TRBV27
CASSLAGLAAETQYF TRBJ2-5 TRBV5-1
CASRNGQGAHYGYTF TRBJ1-2 TRBV19
CASRRGRGSHEQYF TRBJ2-7 TRBV2
CASRRTGPYGYTF TRBJ1-2 TRBV6-5
CASSYGGNQPQHF TRBJ1-5 TRBV6-6
CAWTGRPGTQYF TRBJ2-3 TRBV30
CASSQDLGQLFDTQYF TRBJ2-5 TRBV4-1
CASSYGDRDNEQFF TRBJ2-1 TRBV6-5
CASSFRAGTSTDTQYF TRBJ2-3 TRBV5-1
CASSLSSSYNEQFF TRBJ2-1 TRBV5-1
CASSPSGSYNEQFF TRBJ2-1 TRBV6-5
CAILGQREVPLDEQFF TRBJ2-1 TRBV10-3
CASSQGVNGGYNEQFF TRBJ2-1 TRBV14
CASSVGLAGGTGELFF TRBJ2-2 TRBV11-1
CASSFNEFTDTQYF TRBJ2-3 TRBV7-9
CASGLGTSGYQETQYF TRBJ2-5 TRBV12-5
CASSEGRRLDEQYF TRBJ2-7 TRBV2
CASSLMSQARVETQYF TRBJ2-5 TRBV7-2
CASSQDGLAGLNEQFF TRBJ2-1 TRBV4-2
CASSPGQGRYGEQFF TRBJ2-1 TRBV18
CASSSIGQGSWYEQYF TRBJ2-7 TRBV5-1
CASSLDISTDTQYF TRBJ2-3 TRBV5-1
CASSLDRVADTQYF TRBJ2-3 TRBV7-7
CSVRRGQGNYEQYF TRBJ2-7 TRBV29-1